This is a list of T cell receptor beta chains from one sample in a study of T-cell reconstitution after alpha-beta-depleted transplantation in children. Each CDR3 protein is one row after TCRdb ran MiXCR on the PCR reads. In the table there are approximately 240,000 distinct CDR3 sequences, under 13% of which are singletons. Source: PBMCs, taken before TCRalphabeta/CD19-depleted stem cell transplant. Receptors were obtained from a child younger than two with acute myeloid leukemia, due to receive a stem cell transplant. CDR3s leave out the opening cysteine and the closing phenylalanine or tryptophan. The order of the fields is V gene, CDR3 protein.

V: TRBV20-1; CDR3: SARDWARGISGNTIY
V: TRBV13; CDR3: ASTNGGALEPQH
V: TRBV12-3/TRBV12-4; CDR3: ASSQSTSGIYNEQF
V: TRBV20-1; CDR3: SARDGAGSTDTQY
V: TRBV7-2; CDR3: ASSSRGNQPQH
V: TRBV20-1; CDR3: SARGQGATGELF
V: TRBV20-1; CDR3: SATRDSLFSYEQY
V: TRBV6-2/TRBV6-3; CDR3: ASSREYQETQY
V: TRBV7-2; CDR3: ASSLVPGSSYQETQY
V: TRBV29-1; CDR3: SGQYNEQF
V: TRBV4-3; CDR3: ASSQEGAGVINEQY
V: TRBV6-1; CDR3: ASSRRGAWGGYT
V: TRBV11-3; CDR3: ASSGVRGNTEAF
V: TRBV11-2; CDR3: ASSLLTAGLEGEQY
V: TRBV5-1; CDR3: ASSLGTSGYSYEQY
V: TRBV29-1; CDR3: SVYASGRWNEQF
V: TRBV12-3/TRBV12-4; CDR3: ASIENLRNNEQF
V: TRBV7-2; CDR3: ASSLAASSYEQY
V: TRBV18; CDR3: ASSRAGSTEAF
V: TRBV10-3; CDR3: AIARLAETGELF
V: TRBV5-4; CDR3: ASSLDGRGGTNEQF
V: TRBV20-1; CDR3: SALRGYEQY
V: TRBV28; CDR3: ASSLTEETQY
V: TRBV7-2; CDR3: ASSLPSYEQY
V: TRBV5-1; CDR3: ASSSDEREAPLH
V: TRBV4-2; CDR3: ASSQDTSENNEQF
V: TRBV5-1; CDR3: ASRIVAGGPGTDTQY
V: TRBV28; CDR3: ASSFIPETQY
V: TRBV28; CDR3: ASSLEGPSEAF
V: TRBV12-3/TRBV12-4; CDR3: ASSPGENEQF
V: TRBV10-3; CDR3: AISGVAGVMETQY